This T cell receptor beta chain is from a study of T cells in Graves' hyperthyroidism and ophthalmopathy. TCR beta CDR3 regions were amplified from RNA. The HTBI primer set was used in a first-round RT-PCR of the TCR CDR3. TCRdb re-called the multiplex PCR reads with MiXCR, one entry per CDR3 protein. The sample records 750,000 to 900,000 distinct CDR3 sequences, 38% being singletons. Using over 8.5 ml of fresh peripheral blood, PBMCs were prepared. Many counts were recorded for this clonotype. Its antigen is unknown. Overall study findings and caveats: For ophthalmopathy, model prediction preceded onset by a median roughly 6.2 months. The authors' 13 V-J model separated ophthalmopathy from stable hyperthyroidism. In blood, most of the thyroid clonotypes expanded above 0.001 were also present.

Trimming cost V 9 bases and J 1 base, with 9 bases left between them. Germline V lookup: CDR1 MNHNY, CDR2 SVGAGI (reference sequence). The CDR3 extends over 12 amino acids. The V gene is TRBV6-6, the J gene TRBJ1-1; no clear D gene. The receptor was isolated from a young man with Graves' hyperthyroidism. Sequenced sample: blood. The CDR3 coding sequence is TGTGCCAGTAAAGGGCCGAACACTGAAGCTTTCTTT. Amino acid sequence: CASKGPNTEAFF.